Each of the 31 T cell receptor beta chains below was sequenced from the same sample in a study of PD-L1 blockade in urothelial cancer. Some clones are missing from TCRdb's copy, which holds only in-frame ones; the method was immunoSEQ multiplex PCR. The table has 50,000 or so clones, roughly 87% seen once. The material was PBMCs, obtained around atezolizumab (anti-PD-L1) treatment. Receptors were obtained from a man in his sixties or seventies with urothelial cancer.

This clone was recorded once. The V gene is TRBV6-5, the J gene TRBJ2-3; 9 bases agree with TRBD2. CDR1 is MNHEY and CDR2 is SVGAGI in the germline V gene. The V gene end was trimmed by 4 bases and the J gene end by 8 bases; junction bases not matched to a gene: 7. The CDR3 is 14 amino acids. The CDR3 coding sequence is TGTGCCAGCAGTTCCGGCGGGAGGGCGGGTACGCAGTATTTT. It yields the protein CASSSGGRAGTQYF.

The J gene is TRBJ1-1, the V gene TRBV29-1; D is ambiguous. Germline assignment: CDR1 SQVTM and CDR2 ANQGSEA. Trimming stripped 6 bases from V and 2 bases from J, with 10 bases between. This CDR3 is 12 amino acids long. Here the CDR3 reads CSVRQFNTEAFF. In DNA, the CDR3 is TGCAGCGTGAGACAATTCAACACTGAAGCTTTCTTT.

This clone was seen more than once but under ten times. The CDR3 loop is CAWNLGSNTHEQYF. The CDR3 coding sequence is TGTGCCTGGAATCTCGGGAGTAACACCCACGAGCAGTACTTC. This sequence joins TRBV30 and TRBJ2-7, with D possibly being TRBD2 (6 bases). The V gene lost 4 bases and the J gene lost 5 bases, with 18 bases spanning the gap. This CDR3 has 14 residues. Germline loops: CDR1 GTSNPN, CDR2 SVGIG (reference sequence).

The CDR3 region has the DNA TGTGCCAGCAACCTAGCGGGTCAATCGGAGACCCAGTACTTC. This sequence encodes CASNLAGQSETQYF. The chain couples TRBV27 to TRBJ2-5, with TRBD2 matching over 8 bases. Unmatched junction bases numbered 9, after V lost 7 bases and J lost 5 bases. CDR1 and CDR2 from the germline V gene are MNHEY and SMNVEV (reference sequence). The CDR3 contains 14 residues.

The chain combines TRBV10-3 with TRBJ1-1; D ambiguous. The V and J ends lost 0 bases and 1 base respectively, with 21 bases between them. The CDR3 extends over 19 amino acids. Germline CDR1 is ENHRY and CDR2 is SYGVKD. The CDR3 region has the DNA TGTGCCATCAGTGAGTCGTTCTCCCCGGTGTCAGGTCGGAACACTGAAGCTTTCTTT. Translated: CAISESFSPVSGRNTEAFF.

V gene TRBV18 combines with J gene TRBJ1-3, with TRBD1 identical over 8 bases. This CDR3 is built from 17 residues. Germline V lookup: CDR1 KGHSH, CDR2 LQKENI. V trimming: 0 bases; J trimming: 0 bases; junction bases outside the gene matches: 4. CDR3 sequence (DNA): TGTGCCAGCTCACCACCGGGTGGGACAGGCTCTGGAAACACCATATATTTT. Protein product: CASSPPGGTGSGNTIYF.

This clone was recorded only once. V and J are TRBV28 and TRBJ1-5; TRBD1 is a possible D gene (5 bases). The CDR3 totals 15 residues. V lost 7 bases, J lost 7 bases, and 20 bases lay in between. Looked up from germline, CDR1 is MDHEN and CDR2 is SYDVKM. The CDR3 reads CASTLLWGVSQPQHF. CDR3 in DNA: TGTGCCAGCACCCTCCTTTGGGGGGTAAGCCAGCCCCAGCATTTT.

The V gene is TRBV11-2, the J gene TRBJ2-5; 12 nucleotides align to TRBD2. Germline CDR1 reads SGHAT; CDR2 reads FQNNGV. The CDR3 totals 16 residues. With V trimmed by 5 bases and J by 5 bases, 9 bases remained unmatched. The CDR3 nucleotides read TGTGCCAGCAGCGCTAGCGGGAGGGCTGGTGTTGAGACCCAGTACTTC. It codes for CASSASGRAGVETQYF.

The rearrangement links TRBV7-9 to TRBJ1-1; a possible D gene is TRBD1 (6 bases). CDR1 SEHNR and CDR2 FQNEAQ come from the germline V gene (reference sequence). This CDR3 contains 13 residues. The V end lost 5 bases, the J end lost 5 bases, and 12 bases lay between the germline ends. This chain's CDR3 is CASSQGGITEAFF. The DNA of the CDR3 is TGTGCCAGCAGCCAAGGGGGTATTACTGAAGCTTTCTTT.

The rearrangement uses TRBV7-9 and TRBJ1-1, with a weak D call TRBD1 (6 bases). V dropped 1 base and J dropped 1 base, with 7 bases sitting between them. The CDR3 spans 14 residues. Germline V lookup: CDR1 SEHNR, CDR2 FQNEAQ (reference sequence). DNA for the CDR3: TGTGCCAGCAGCTTAGTGGACAGGAACACTGAAGCTTTCTTT. It codes for CASSLVDRNTEAFF.

There are a few counts of this clone. V and J are TRBV7-6 and TRBJ2-7; 9 nucleotides match TRBD1. CDR1 SGHVS and CDR2 FNYEAQ come from the germline V gene. V shed 5 bases and J 0 bases; nucleotides not matched to a gene: 5. The CDR3 has 15 amino acids. The CDR3: CASSRQGESSYEQYF. The CDR3 nucleotides are TGTGCCAGCAGCCGACAGGGGGAGAGCTCCTACGAGCAGTACTTC.

The chain carries TRBV6-5 and TRBJ2-7; 9 positions match TRBD2. Trimming took 6 bases from V and 6 from J; bases not matched to a gene: 3. Germline V gives CDR1 MNHEY, CDR2 SVGAGI. The CDR3 spans 12 residues. CDR3 sequence reads: CASRREGREQYF. The CDR3, as DNA: TGTGCCAGCAGGCGGGAGGGCCGCGAGCAGTACTTC.

The chain joins TRBV7-9 to TRBJ2-1; a weak D match, TRBD1 (6 bases). This CDR3 is built from 13 residues. CDR1 is SEHNR, CDR2 FQNEAQ, per germline (reference sequence). V lost 4 bases and J 9 bases, leaving 13 bases between the germline ends. In DNA, the CDR3 is TGTGCCAGCAGCTCCGGGACACGGGTTGAGCAGTTCTTC. Amino acids: CASSSGTRVEQFF.

Concerning this clone: The same CDR3 arises from other DNA sequences in this sample as well. The chain joins TRBV30 to TRBJ1-2; the match to TRBD1 covers 8 bases. Germline trimming cut 2 bases from V and 4 bases from J; bases unmatched to any gene: 3. This CDR3 has 13 residues. Germline V gene sequence: CDR1 GTSNPN, CDR2 SVGIG (reference sequence). This CDR3 is CAWSRDRPYGYTF. In DNA form, the CDR3 reads TGTGCCTGGAGTAGGGACAGGCCCTATGGCTACACCTTC.

The V gene is TRBV30, the J gene TRBJ2-1, with D perhaps matching TRBD2 (6 bases). V shed 3 bases and J shed 6 bases, with 21 bases lying between them. The CDR3 is 16 residues long. Germline V gives CDR1 GTSNPN, CDR2 SVGIG (reference sequence). In DNA, the CDR3 is TGTGCCTGGAGCGACGACTATCAGCGGGCCACCAATGAGCAGTTCTTC. Its protein product is CAWSDDYQRATNEQFF.

This clone was detected only a few times. The chain recombines TRBV18 with TRBJ1-1; TRBD1 matches 8 bases. Germline V gives CDR1 KGHSH, CDR2 LQKENI. V dropped 0 bases and J dropped 1; count of bases not matched to a gene: 4. The CDR3 length is 16 residues. CDR3 DNA: TGTGCCAGCTCACCACCGTCAGGGGGCTGGAACACTGAAGCTTTCTTT. Encoded protein: CASSPPSGGWNTEAFF.

This chain uses TRBV10-3 with TRBJ1-2; TRBD1 matches at 10 bases. CDR3 length: 14 amino acids. The V and J ends lost 4 bases and 5 bases, in that order; junction bases with no gene match: 4. From germline, CDR1 is ENHRY and CDR2 SYGVKD. DNA of the CDR3: TGTGCCATCAGTGGGGACAGGGGAGAGTATGGCTACACCTTC. Amino acids: CAISGDRGEYGYTF.

The chain employs TRBV18 and TRBJ1-4, with TRBD1 identical over 11 bases. CDR3 length: 15 residues. V lost 3 bases, J lost 8 bases, and 5 bases stayed unmatched. CDR1 and CDR2 (germline): KGHSH, LQKENI. CDR3 in amino acids: CASSPPGQGAEKLFF. The DNA for the CDR3 is TGTGCCAGCTCACCCCCCGGACAGGGGGCCGAAAAACTGTTTTTT.

The genes are TRBV27 and TRBJ2-7; 7 positions agree with TRBD2. CDR1 and CDR2 from the germline V gene are MNHEY and SMNVEV (reference sequence). CDR3 length: 14 residues. V shed 2 bases, J shed 6 bases, and the junction held 7 bases outside the gene matches. The CDR3 sequence is CASSLRGVGSEQYF. The CDR3 bases are TGTGCCAGCAGTTTACGGGGGGTTGGTAGCGAGCAGTACTTC.

The chain carries TRBV7-3 and TRBJ2-2; D is unclear. CDR1 SGHTA and CDR2 FQGTGA come from the germline V gene. The CDR3 is 15 residues long. The V gene lost 6 bases and the J gene lost 6 bases, with 17 bases spanning the gap. This chain's CDR3 is CASSHQSSNAGELFF. The CDR3 DNA sequence: TGTGCCAGCAGTCATCAAAGCTCCAACGCCGGGGAGCTGTTTTTT. Full variable domain (missing parts from reference TRBV7-3 and TRBJ2-2): GAGVSQTPSNKVTEKGKYVELRCDPISGHTALYWYRQSLGQGPEFLIYFQGTGAADDSGLPNDRFFAVRPEGSVSTLKIQRTERGDSAVYLCASSHQSSNAGELFFGEGSRLTVL.

The chain has TRBV28 and TRBJ1-5, with 9 bases matching TRBD1. With V trimmed by 5 bases and J by 3 bases, 14 bases remained unmatched. Looked up from germline, CDR1 is MDHEN and CDR2 is SYDVKM. CDR3 length: 18 residues. The CDR3 DNA reads TGTGCCAGCAGTGATCCACAGGGGGCAGATCCAAACAATCAGCCCCAGCATTTT. Amino acid sequence: CASSDPQGADPNNQPQHF.

V usage is TRBV27 and J usage is TRBJ2-7; D may be TRBD1 (6 bases). This CDR3 comprises 13 residues. Germline V lookup: CDR1 MNHEY, CDR2 SMNVEV (reference sequence). Between the trimmed V and J ends, which lost 5 bases and 7 bases, there was a span of 15 bases. The CDR3 DNA follows: TGTGCCAGCAGTGCCAACAGGGCTGGAGAGCAGTACTTC. This sequence encodes CASSANRAGEQYF.

CDR3 coding DNA: TGCGCCAGCAGCAGAACGGGACAGGGGGCCTACGAGCAGTACTTC. This codes for CASSRTGQGAYEQYF. The rearrangement links TRBV5-1 to TRBJ2-7; 11 bases agree with TRBD1. Germline trimming cut 4 bases from V and 2 bases from J; bases unmatched to any gene: 5. Germline lookup yields CDR1 SGHRS and CDR2 YFSETQ. This CDR3 has 15 amino acids. Filled out from reference TRBV5-1 and TRBJ2-7, the complete variable domain reads KAGVTQTPRYLIKTRGQQVTLSCSPISGHRSVSWYQQTPGQGLQFLFEYFSETQRNKGNFPGRFSGRQFSNSRSEMNVSTLELGDSALYLCASSRTGQGAYEQYFGPGTRLTVT.

The rearrangement uses TRBV28 and TRBJ1-1, with unresolved D. The CDR3 loop spans 12 amino acids. Germline loops: CDR1 MDHEN, CDR2 SYDVKM. V lost 9 bases and J 1 base, leaving 9 bases between the germline ends. CDR3 region: CASRTANTEAFF. CDR3 DNA: TGTGCCAGTCGAACAGCGAACACTGAAGCTTTCTTT.

The rearrangement uses TRBV11-2 and TRBJ1-2; D is undetermined. The CDR3 runs 13 residues. Germline CDR1 is SGHAT and CDR2 is FQNNGV. V was cut by 3 bases and J by 0 bases, with 5 bases left in between. In nucleotides, the CDR3 is TGTGCCAGCAGCTTGAGAGCTAACTATGGCTACACCTTC. Its protein is CASSLRANYGYTF.

In its sample, this clone was seen once. The chain combines TRBV6-1 with TRBJ2-3; the D is unclear. The ends were cut back, 7 bases at V and 0 bases at J, with 8 bases in the middle. The germline gives CDR1 MNHNS, CDR2 SASEGT. This CDR3 is built from 13 residues. CDR3 region: CASILTSTDTQYF. CDR3 sequence (DNA): TGTGCCAGCATCCTAACTAGCACAGATACGCAGTATTTT.

The chain recombines TRBV10-3 with TRBJ1-1, with a possible D match to TRBD1 (5 bases). Trimming stripped 8 bases from V and 0 bases from J, with 13 bases between. The CDR3 is 14 amino acids. Per the germline V gene, CDR1 is ENHRY and CDR2 is SYGVKD. The CDR3 loop reads CAISEGAVNTEAFF. For the CDR3, the DNA is TGTGCCATCTCCGAAGGGGCCGTGAACACTGAAGCTTTCTTT.

The chain combines TRBV28 with TRBJ2-3, with TRBD1 matching 7 bases. CDR1 and CDR2 (germline): MDHEN, SYDVKM. Trimming took 8 bases from V and 0 from J; bases not matched to a gene: 2. The CDR3 sequence is 13 residues long. CDR3 DNA sequence: TGTGCCAGCTGGACAGGAAGCACAGATACGCAGTATTTT. Amino acid sequence: CASWTGSTDTQYF.

The chain links TRBV6-5 to TRBJ1-3, with 8 bases aligning to TRBD1. With 6 bases clipped from V and 5 bases from J, the junction kept 6 bases outside the gene matches. This CDR3 contains 14 residues. Germline lookup yields CDR1 MNHEY and CDR2 SVGAGI. The CDR3 nucleotides are TGTGCCAGCAGCCTTAGACAGGGGAGAAACACCATATATTTT. Translation gives CASSLRQGRNTIYF.

The V and J genes are TRBV5-8 and TRBJ2-1, with TRBD2 matching over 10 bases. The CDR3 sequence is 16 residues long. V shed 0 bases and J 7 bases; nucleotides not matched to a gene: 7. The germline CDR1 and CDR2 sequences are SGHTS and YDEGEE. DNA of the CDR3: TGTGCCAGCAGCTTGGACCGAGCGGGAGGGGGAAATGAGCAGTTCTTC. Protein sequence: CASSLDRAGGGNEQFF.

The chain has TRBV7-9 and TRBJ2-1, with 7 bases that match TRBD1. From germline, CDR1 is SEHNR and CDR2 FQNEAQ (reference sequence). This CDR3 spans 14 amino acids. J lost 5 bases, V lost 3 bases, and 4 bases had no gene match. CDR3 sequence reads: CASSLRGLHNEQFF. CDR3 nucleotide sequence: TGTGCCAGCAGCTTGAGGGGGCTACACAATGAGCAGTTCTTC.